This T cell receptor (beta chain) comes out of a study of cytomegalovirus exposure and HLA in healthy donors (dated by TCRdb to between 2016 and 2019). Context from the whole study: In an earlier analysis of several hundred of the donors, around 300 Gb of sequence data and 90 million to 120 million unique TCR beta sequences from approximately 180 million T cells were reported. An early release covering roughly 600 HLA-typed donors comprised 250 to 350 gigabases of sequencing data and 85 million to 100 million unique TCR sequences. The genetic ancestry cluster associated with self-reported Caucasian donors included roughly four fifths of the 398 genotyped donors. The study aimed to test whether signatures of past pathogen exposure could be identified by cataloging public T cell receptors. The study used immunosequencing to profile the T cell repertoires of several hundred subjects and linked those repertoires to cytomegalovirus serostatus. A separate validation cohort of 100 to 150 different subjects was used in addition to the roughly 670-subject first cohort. To predict cytomegalovirus infection status, the study brought together high-throughput TCR immunosequencing, statistical association of individual TCRs with disease status, and machine learning. In a later analysis, previously published TCR beta repertoires from hundreds of donors were re-analyzed and high-resolution HLA genotyping was added so that TCR occurrence patterns could be studied. The later analysis used no new phenotypic data to find candidate immune exposures, relying instead on TCR beta sequences and their occurrence across donors. To decide whether each TCR beta V gene segment behaved as functional or pseudogenic, an earlier analysis of some 600 of the donors relied on high-throughput TCR beta sequencing. Alongside the repertoire data, information on donor age, sex, ethnicity and CMV serostatus was compiled. Genome-wide SNP genotypes for about 65% of the roughly 700 donors were used in a later genetic analysis, which treated that subset as a discovery cohort. Every repertoire in the discovery cohort had been generated on one and the same sequencing platform. Class I and class II HLA loci were covered by the typing at four-digit resolution. Typing coverage differed by locus: A, B, C, DRB1 and DQB1 were typed in about 629-640 donors, DQA1 in approximately 520, DPA1 in approximately 610, and DPB1 in 450 to 490. Roughly 5 DR-DQ haplotypes were handled as single units for association and clustering, since linkage in the cohort was strong. On average, around 240,000 unique TCR beta nucleotide sequences were sequenced per donor among some 420 genotyped donors of the cohort, with about 19% of those sequences being non-productive. Study-wide conclusions, independent of this receptor: Immune exposure information for the cohort was limited to CMV serostatus. In a later analysis, some 18,000 TCR beta sequences were associated with specific HLA alleles at a false discovery rate of 0.05. Correlated functional status among segregating V segments might reflect linkage disequilibrium, but an unknown experimental factor could not be ruled out. Most TCR sequences were observed very rarely across donors, whereas some public TCRs were present in many individuals. In a later analysis, HLA-associated TCR beta chains were found to be more clonally expanded and to have lower generation probabilities than equally common non-associated chains. In a later analysis, TCR association rates were found to vary across HLA loci, with the most associated TCRs seen for DRB1 alleles and the fewest for HLA-C alleles. An earlier analysis of roughly 570 of the donors showed that most TCR beta V segments appeared in productive rearrangements either about 87% or about 30% of the time, which broadly matched IMGT annotations. A further reported finding was that TCR beta sequences accurately predicted the HLA-A and HLA-B alleles for most subjects in the first cohort. In a later analysis, most CMV-associated TCR beta chains were found to appear HLA-restricted, with HLA associations seemingly driven largely by CMV exposure. Some IMGT-functional V segments, including TRBV6-2 and TRBV6-3, could not be told apart with the 87-base-pair reads, so those segments were excluded. It was suggested by the authors that the approach could potentially be generalized to other disease states and immunological phenotypes. In a later analysis, several top co-occurrence clusters were reported to appear linked to parvovirus B19, influenza, CMV and Epstein-Barr virus. In the study, around 150 TCR beta chains were listed as associated with cytomegalovirus. When HLA alleles, especially DR and DQ, strongly co-occurred, attributing TCR associations to individual alleles was difficult. The classifier was reported to diagnose cytomegalovirus status with high specificity and sensitivity in both the original cohort and the validation cohort. Roughly uniform sequencing depth across donors was assumed in presence/absence analyses, although this assumption may not hold. In this cohort, only TCR beta chains were sequenced, and detectable features were limited by the absence of alpha or paired-chain data. Because some donors lacked HLA typing at each locus, the association tests relied only on the typed subset. In a later genetic analysis, a missense DCLRE1C variant was associated with V-gene and J-gene trimming of TCR beta chains, and the association was replicated in an independent cohort. Seventeen rarely observed V segments, including chromosome 9 orphons, were excluded from the earlier analysis of approximately 500 of the donors because counts were too low. A later genetic analysis reported fewer N-insertions in productive TCRs among donors in an Asian-associated ancestry cluster than the roughly 720-donor mean. A few of the identified cytomegalovirus-associated TCR beta chains were confirmed in vitro to be specific for cytomegalovirus antigens. The sequencing pipeline was judged likely to have produced a cluster of highly shared sequence variants as a technical artifact.

The CDR1 and CDR2 encoded by the germline V gene (reference sequence) are MNHEY and SMNVEV. V is cut back by 5 bases and J by 10 bases, with 8 bases in the junction unmatched. Reading from cysteine to phenylalanine, the CDR3 counts 14 amino acids. Left in the record is the CDR3 DNA by itself, 42 bases read in frame from the first base. With respect to this clone: It has no known antigen specificity. Base qualities were left out, and no much larger clone turns up one base away.

Library preparation used the immunoSEQ multiplex PCR assay. The multiplex PCR relied on a mix of 60 forward primers for TCR Vbeta segments and 13 reverse primers for TCR Jbeta segments. A multiplex PCR assay on genomic DNA amplified the CDR3 region of rearranged TCR beta genes. The amplified TCR beta libraries were sequenced on the Illumina HiSeq System as 87-base-pair reads. Per the authors' processing: In a later analysis, tens of millions of unique TCR beta chains were counted across the roughly 670 repertoires, and about 9.9 million of these chains were shared by at least two donors. To remove PCR and sequencing errors, raw reads were error-corrected and collapsed into unique sequences using a nearest-neighbor algorithm that merged closely related sequences. CDR3 sequences were aligned to IMGT reference sequences to assign V, D and J gene segments. For a sequence to be retained, a match of at least six nucleotides was required to both a V gene segment and a J gene segment. Rearrangements were called productive when the CDR3 lacked stop codons and stayed in frame with V and J; all others were non-productive. Following IMGT convention, CDR3 was defined as the stretch from the second conserved V-encoded cysteine up to the conserved J-encoded phenylalanine. The earlier analysis of fewer than 700 of the donors excluded sequences that lacked an unambiguous match to a single V gene segment. In an earlier analysis of approximately 610 of the donors, V segments were called functional above 56.7% productive rearrangements and were called segregating when the between-donor standard deviation exceeded 5%. A statistical classification framework was built for diagnosing cytomegalovirus status from the catalog of TCR beta chain sequences. In a later analysis, TCR nucleotide sequences were compared against IMGT/GENE-DB human TR gene sequences so that V and J genes could be assigned. A later analysis assigned CDR3 sequences and most-parsimonious VDJ recombination scenarios with the TCRdist pipeline. In a later analysis, each TCR beta chain was defined by its CDR3 amino acid sequence together with its V-gene family, and reads lacking a unique V-gene family were excluded. As a way to deal with suspected cross-contamination and a sequencing artifact, a later analysis dropped 640 or so nucleotide sequences that were highly shared and had low generation probability. For each public chain, a later analysis derived a clonal expansion index from normalized ranks of inferred template counts within each repertoire. Generation probabilities in a later analysis came from a VDJ recombination model fitted to out-of-frame rearrangements, and those results were checked against IGoR. In a later analysis, hypergeometric tests were used to score TCR-TCR, TCR-HLA and TCR-CMV co-occurrence, with a repertoire-size bias correction applied to TCR pairs. False discovery rates were estimated in a later analysis by permuting HLA or CMV assignments 20 times. A later analysis grouped co-occurring TCRs with DBSCAN, adding TCRdist sequence similarity when clustering within HLA-allele-positive subsets. Repertoires with fewer than 30,000 or more than 120,000 public chains were left out of co-occurrence clustering, as were about 5 repertoires with anomalous nucleotide sharing. Not all clones reach the TCRdb copy of this immuneACCESS table, which keeps in-frame sequences only. Checked studies attribute under half of the gap to unresolved V genes and leave the rest unexplained. Clone size and V and J calls were adopted from that table, with D and trimming inferred from the DNA. The table for this sample lists some 170,000 clones; around 79% of them were counted only once. In total, the top ten clones hold just under 6.5% of the sample.

In total, over 600 healthy bone marrow donors made up the cohort. At the time of sampling, every cohort member was nominally healthy, though immune exposures that went unrecorded were likely present. The donor tested CMV seropositive and was one of the 289 seropositive cohort members. A peripheral blood sample was provided by each donor, and peripheral blood mononuclear cells were used for TCR beta sequencing. Genomic DNA extraction from the blood cell samples was performed with the Qiagen DNeasy Blood Extraction Kit. Recombination linked TRBV27 to TRBJ1-6; 7 of the junction bases match TRBD1. Material: PBMCs. The sequence derives from a man aged 35 to 55 in good health and CMV-seropositive. The CDR3 reads as follows: CASSPKTGDSPLHF. The DNA reads TGTGCCAGCAGTCCCAAAACAGGGGACTCACCCCTCCACTTT.